This T cell receptor (beta chain) was obtained from a study of blood T cell repertoires in COVID-19. As for the study in general: There were acute and convalescent COVID-19 samples, and they came from the United States, Italy and Spain.

Libraries were prepared by immunoSEQ multiplex PCR; TCRdb keeps only in-frame clonotypes and omits some of them. This sample has under 200,000 clones; approximately 80% occur once, and the top ten carry approximately 11%. The CDR3 is 13 residues long. V was pared by 1 base and J by 6 bases, with 2 bases of the junction left unmatched. Participants had their cohort set by participant-reported clinical history. This clonotype originated in a man aged 50-59 years who had recovered from COVID-19. V gene TRBV12-3 or TRBV12-4 combines with J gene TRBJ1-2; 7 nucleotides agree with TRBD1. Sequencing was performed on PBMCs or T cells enriched from blood (not recorded which). The CDR3 nucleotides read TGTGCCAGCAGTTTAGTCACAGGGGATGGCTACACCTTC. It translates to CASSLVTGDGYTF.